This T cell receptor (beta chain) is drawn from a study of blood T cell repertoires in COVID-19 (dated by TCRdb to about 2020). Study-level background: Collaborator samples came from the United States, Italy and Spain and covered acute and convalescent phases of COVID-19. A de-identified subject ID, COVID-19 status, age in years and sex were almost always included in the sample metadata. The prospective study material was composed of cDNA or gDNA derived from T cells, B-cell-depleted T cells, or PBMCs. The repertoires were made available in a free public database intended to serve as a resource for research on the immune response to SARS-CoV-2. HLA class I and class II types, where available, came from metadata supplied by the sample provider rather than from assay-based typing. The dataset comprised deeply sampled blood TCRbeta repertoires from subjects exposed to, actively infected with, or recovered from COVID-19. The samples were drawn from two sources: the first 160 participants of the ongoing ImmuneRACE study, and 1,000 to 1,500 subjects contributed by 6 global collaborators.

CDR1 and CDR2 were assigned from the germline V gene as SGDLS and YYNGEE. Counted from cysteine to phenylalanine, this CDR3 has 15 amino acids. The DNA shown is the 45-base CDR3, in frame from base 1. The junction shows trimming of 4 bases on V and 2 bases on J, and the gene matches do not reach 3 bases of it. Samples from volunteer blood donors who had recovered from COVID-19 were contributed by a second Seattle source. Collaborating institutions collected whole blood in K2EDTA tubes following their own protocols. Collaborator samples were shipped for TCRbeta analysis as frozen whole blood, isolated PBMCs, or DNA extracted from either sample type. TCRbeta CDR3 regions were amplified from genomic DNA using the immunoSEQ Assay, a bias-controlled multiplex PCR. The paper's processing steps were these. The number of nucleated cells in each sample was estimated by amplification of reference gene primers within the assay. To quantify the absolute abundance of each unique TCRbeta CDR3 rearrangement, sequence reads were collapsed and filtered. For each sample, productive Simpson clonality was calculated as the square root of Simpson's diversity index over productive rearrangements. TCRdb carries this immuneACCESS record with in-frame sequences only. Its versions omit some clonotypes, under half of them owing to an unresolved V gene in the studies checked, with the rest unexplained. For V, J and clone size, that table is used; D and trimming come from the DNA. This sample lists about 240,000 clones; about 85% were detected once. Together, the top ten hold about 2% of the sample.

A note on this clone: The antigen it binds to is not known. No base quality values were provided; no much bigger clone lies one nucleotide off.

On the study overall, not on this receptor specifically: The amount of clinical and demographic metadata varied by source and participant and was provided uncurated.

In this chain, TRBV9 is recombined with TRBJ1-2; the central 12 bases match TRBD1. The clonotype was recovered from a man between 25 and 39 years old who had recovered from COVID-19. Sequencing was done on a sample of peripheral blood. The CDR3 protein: CASSPGQGANYGYTF. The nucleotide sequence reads TGTGCCAGCAGCCCGGGACAGGGGGCGAACTATGGCTACACCTTC.